The 14 T cell receptor beta chains in this list originate from one sample, sequenced in a study of regulatory T cells in long-lasting Graves disease. iRepertoire HTBI primers and Arm-PCR of CDR3 regions built TCR beta libraries. TCRdb processed the multiplex PCR reads anew with MiXCR; each CDR3 protein has one entry. The sample records about 500,000 distinct CDR3 sequences, 12% being singletons. The sample's time point: newly diagnosed GD, antithyroid drugs for less than 3 months. TCR sequences were obtained from RNA taken from PBMCs. The same data also contributed to another study, on T cells in Graves' hyperthyroidism and ophthalmopathy.

Material: peripheral blood mononuclear cells (PBMCs), obtained at new diagnosis, from a patient treated with antithyroid drugs. The receptors shown here come from a woman aged 25 to 39 with Graves disease.

This clonotype occurred a few times. The rearrangement joins TRBV18 to TRBJ2-7, with D unresolved. The CDR3 loop spans 13 amino acids. V was shortened by 5 bases and J by 5 bases, with 13 bases between the two germline ends. CDR1 is KGHSH and CDR2 is LQKENI in the germline V gene. CDR3 sequence (DNA): TGTGCCAGCTCAGCCGGTCTTGGCAACGAGCAGTACTTC. Translated: CASSAGLGNEQYF.

The rearrangement uses TRBV5-6 and TRBJ2-3; no firm D call. The CDR3 is 13 residues long. CDR1 and CDR2 (germline): SGHDT, YYEEEE. Between the trimmed V and J ends, which lost 4 bases and 2 bases, there was a span of 8 bases. The CDR3 region is CASSPVATDTQYF. The CDR3 DNA is TGTGCCAGCAGCCCCGTAGCCACAGATACGCAGTATTTT. Looking up the rest from reference TRBV5-6 and TRBJ2-3 gives the full variable domain: DAGVTQSPTHLIKTRGQQVTLRCSPKSGHDTVSWYQQALGQGPQFIFQYYEEEERQRGNFPDRFSGHQFPNYSSELNVNALLLGDSALYLCASSPVATDTQYFGPGTRLTVL.

This clonotype appeared many times. The chain uses TRBV3-1 and TRBJ1-1; D unclear. Germline V gene sequence: CDR1 LGHDT, CDR2 YNNKEL (reference sequence). V lost 1 base to trimming and J lost 3 bases, with 9 bases between them. CDR3 length equals 14 residues. DNA of the CDR3: TGTGCCAGCAGCCAAGTCCCCGGAGACACTGAAGCTTTCTTT. Its translation is CASSQVPGDTEAFF.

V usage is TRBV9 and J usage is TRBJ2-1, with 13 bases lining up with TRBD2. The CDR3 runs to 16 residues. The V and J ends lost 3 bases and 9 bases, in that order; junction bases with no gene match: 9. Germline values: CDR1 SGDLS, CDR2 YYNGEE. CDR3 DNA sequence: TGTGCCAGCAGCGCAAGCGGACTAGCGGGAGATTTTGAGCAGTTCTTC. This codes for CASSASGLAGDFEQFF.

This clonotype was found a few times. This chain links TRBV2 with TRBJ2-1, with 10 positions matching TRBD1. CDR1 and CDR2 (germline): SNHLY, FYNNEI. V gave up 6 bases and J gave up 5 bases; unmatched junction bases: 4. This CDR3 has 14 residues. CDR3 amino acids: CASRRQGADNEQFF. CDR3 nucleotide sequence: TGTGCCAGCAGAAGACAGGGGGCGGACAATGAGCAGTTCTTC. The full variable domain, its missing parts supplied by reference TRBV2 and TRBJ2-1, is EPEVTQTPSHQVTQMGQEVILRCVPISNHLYFYWYRQILGQKVEFLVSFYNNEISEKSEIFDDQFSVERPDGSNFTLKIRSTKLEDSAMYFCASRRQGADNEQFFGPGTRLTVL.

The table lists this clonotype with many counts. The chain recombines TRBV6-1 with TRBJ2-1, with 7 bases matching TRBD2. CDR3 length: 17 amino acids. Germline V lookup: CDR1 MNHNS, CDR2 SASEGT. The ends lost 6 bases at V and 3 bases at J; junction bases unmatched: 14. The CDR3 protein is CASSSGRERGFYNEQFF. CDR3 nucleotides: TGTGCCAGCAGCTCGGGGCGGGAGAGAGGTTTCTACAATGAGCAGTTCTTC.

This clonotype was seen repeatedly, ten times or more. The V gene is TRBV20-1, the J gene TRBJ1-2, with D possibly TRBD1 on 5 matching bases. The germline V gene encodes CDR1 DFQATT and CDR2 SNEGSKA (reference sequence). This CDR3 contains 14 residues. V was cut by 0 bases and J by 0 bases, with 8 bases left in between. This CDR3 reads CSAREGGANYGYTF. The CDR3 DNA reads as TGCAGTGCTAGAGAGGGGGGAGCTAACTATGGCTACACCTTC.

This clonotype was recorded a few times. The junction differs from germline at one of its ends, possibly a read error. V usage is TRBV7-2 and J usage is TRBJ2-1; TRBD2 is a possible D gene (5 bases). CDR3 size: 14 residues. CDR1 is SGHTA and CDR2 is FQGNSA in the germline V gene. DNA for the CDR3: TGTGTCAGCAGCTCCTGGACTTCCTACAATGAGCAGTTCTTC. The encoded protein is CVSSSWTSYNEQFF.

The table lists this clonotype with a few counts. The chain uses TRBV29-1 and TRBJ1-2; D remains unclear. This CDR3 spans 12 amino acids. Looked up from germline, CDR1 is SQVTM and CDR2 is ANQGSEA. Trimming took off 4 bases at V and 4 bases at J, with 10 bases between the two ends. CDR3 protein: CSVAGISYGYTF. CDR3 sequence (DNA): TGCAGCGTTGCAGGTATTTCCTATGGCTACACCTTC.

V gene TRBV6-1 combines with J gene TRBJ1-6; D remains ambiguous. The CDR3 loop spans 15 amino acids. V was shortened by 8 bases and J by 10 bases, with 21 bases between the two germline ends. The germline V gene encodes CDR1 MNHNS and CDR2 SASEGT. CDR3 loop: CASGLGNRYRSPLHF. In DNA form, the CDR3 reads TGTGCCAGCGGGCTAGGTAACAGATACCGCTCACCCCTCCACTTT.

In this sample, this clonotype turned up a few times. One end of the junction does not line up with germline, which may come from a read error. The genes are TRBV11-3 and TRBJ1-2, with a possible D match to TRBD1 (5 bases). The CDR3 has 15 residues. CDR1 SGHNT and CDR2 YENEEA come from the germline V gene. CDR3 in DNA: TGCGCCAGCAGCCAAGAGGTGGGACGGGTCTATGGCTACACCTTC. It specifies CASSQEVGRVYGYTF. The variable domain in full, with the rest retrieved from reference TRBV11-3 and TRBJ1-2, is EAGVVQSPRYKIIEKKQPVAFWCNPISGHNTLYWYLQNLGQGPELLIRYENEEAVDDSQLPKDRFSAERLKGVDSTLKIQPAELGDSAVYLCASSQEVGRVYGYTFGSGTRLTVV.

The count of this clonotype is one. This sequence is one base from a far larger clone and is likely a read error. This chain uses TRBV28 with TRBJ2-5; D ambiguous. This CDR3 spans 14 amino acids. Germline V gene data show CDR1 as MDHEN and CDR2 as SYDVKM. CDR3 region: CASSLGLGQETQCF. CDR3 coding DNA: TGTGCCAGCAGTTTGGGTTTAGGGCAAGAGACCCAGTGCTTC. Full variable domain (missing parts from reference TRBV28 and TRBJ2-5): DVKVTQSSRYLVKRTGEKVFLECVQDMDHENMFWYRQDPGLGLRLIYFSYDVKMKEKGDIPEGYSVSREKKERFSLILESASTNQTSMYLCASSLGLGQETQCFGPGTRLLVL.

This clonotype was observed at least ten times. The chain links TRBV27 to TRBJ1-1; unclear D gene. CDR1 and CDR2 (germline): MNHEY, SMNVEV (reference sequence). The V gene lost 4 bases and the J gene lost 0 bases, with 6 bases spanning the gap. The CDR3 totals 13 residues. The CDR3 spells CASSYGVNTEAFF. The CDR3 DNA follows: TGTGCCAGCAGTTACGGGGTGAACACTGAAGCTTTCTTT.

This clonotype was seen ten or more times. The chain joins TRBV12-3 or TRBV12-4 to TRBJ1-1; perhaps TRBD1 as D (6 bases). Trimming took off 7 bases at V and 1 base at J, with 10 bases between the two ends. This CDR3 comprises 13 residues. DNA for the CDR3: TGTGCCAGCAACCTACAGGGGAACACTGAAGCTTTCTTT. Translating it yields CASNLQGNTEAFF.